This T cell receptor (beta chain) was found in a study of blood T cell repertoires in COVID-19. Study summary: Italy, Spain and the United States were the sources of the convalescent and acute COVID-19 samples.

Methods used by the authors: The authors estimated nucleated cell counts from reference gene primer amplification. Sequenced by immunoSEQ multiplex PCR; TCRdb stores in-frame clones only, minus some. V, J and clone size derive from that table, while D and trimming were established from the DNA sequence. The sample consists of a few hundred thousand clones, approximately 83% of them appearing once. Participants were aged about 18 to 100 years from 20 to 30 US areas. Cohorts were determined from participant-reported clinical history. This TCR was recovered from a man aged 30 to 39 who had recovered from COVID-19. The sequenced sample was PBMCs or T cells enriched from blood (not recorded which).

The DNA for the CDR3 is TGTGCCAGCAGCGTAGATGAGGGGAGGCTCAATGAGCAGTTCTTC. Amino acid sequence: CASSVDEGRLNEQFF. The chain combines TRBV9 with TRBJ2-1, with D maybe TRBD2 (6 bases). This CDR3 spans 15 amino acids. V was clipped by 0 bases and J by 6 bases, with 13 bases between them. Germline CDR1 reads SGDLS; CDR2 reads YYNGEE.